Listed here are 32 T cell receptor beta chains from one sample, sequenced in a study of blood T cell repertoires in COVID-19. Only in-frame clones appear in the TCRdb table, and some are missing; sequencing was by immunoSEQ multiplex PCR. The sample carries 250,000 to 350,000 clones, 86% recorded once. Sample: peripheral blood. The receptors were sampled from a woman between 50 and 59 years old with acute or convalescent COVID-19.

V and J are TRBV27 and TRBJ2-5, with D unclear. Germline loops: CDR1 MNHEY, CDR2 SMNVEV (reference sequence). With 7 bases removed from V and 5 bases from J, the gap between germline ends came to 17 bases. The CDR3 runs 14 residues. The CDR3 protein is CASKYEFLSETQYF. In DNA form, the CDR3 reads TGTGCCAGCAAGTATGAGTTTTTGTCCGAGACCCAGTACTTC.

This clone was found a few times. The V call is TRBV18, the J call TRBJ2-1; 7 bases fit TRBD2. CDR3 length: 15 amino acids. The V gene's germline CDR1 is KGHSH and CDR2 LQKENI. The ends lost 2 bases at V and 7 bases at J; junction bases unmatched: 8. The CDR3: CASSPVHPGRNEQFF. CDR3 coding DNA: TGTGCCAGCTCACCAGTACACCCCGGGAGGAATGAGCAGTTCTTC.

The chain is built from TRBV5-1 and TRBJ2-5; 13 bases fit TRBD2. The CDR3 sequence is 21 residues long. CDR1 and CDR2 (germline): SGHRS, YFSETQ. V trimming: 1 base; J trimming: 0 bases; junction bases outside the gene matches: 15. The CDR3 loop is CASSLKGARGTSGTYQETQYF. As DNA, the CDR3 is TGCGCCAGCAGCTTGAAGGGGGCCAGGGGGACTAGCGGGACGTACCAAGAGACCCAGTACTTC.

V gene TRBV10-3 combines with J gene TRBJ2-7; the match to TRBD2 covers 11 bases. Germline CDR1 ENHRY, CDR2 SYGVKD. This CDR3 has 17 amino acids. The V gene end was trimmed by 2 bases and the J gene end by 0 bases; junction bases not matched to a gene: 6. CDR3 DNA sequence: TGTGCCATCAGTGAGGGGAGACTAGCGGGAACCTCCTACGAGCAGTACTTC. This sequence encodes CAISEGRLAGTSYEQYF.

This chain uses TRBV19 with TRBJ2-3; weak D call: TRBD1 (5 bases). V lost 4 bases, J lost 0 bases, and 8 bases lay in between. Germline CDR1 LNHDA, CDR2 SQIVND (reference sequence). The CDR3 contains 14 residues. DNA for the CDR3: TGTGCCAGTAGTACACAGGCCAGCACAGATACGCAGTATTTT. Translated, it gives CASSTQASTDTQYF.

The rearrangement uses TRBV28 and TRBJ1-1; the D gene is possibly TRBD1 (6 bases). The CDR3 runs to 15 residues. V lost 5 bases and J lost 4, with 17 bases in between. The germline gives CDR1 MDHEN, CDR2 SYDVKM. This CDR3 reads CASSRPTGMSTEAFF. CDR3 sequence (DNA): TGTGCCAGCAGTAGACCGACAGGAATGTCCACTGAAGCTTTCTTT. Drawing the rest from reference TRBV28 and TRBJ1-1, the complete variable domain is DVKVTQSSRYLVKRTGEKVFLECVQDMDHENMFWYRQDPGLGLRLIYFSYDVKMKEKGDIPEGYSVSREKKERFSLILESASTNQTSMYLCASSRPTGMSTEAFFGQGTRLTVV.

This chain uses TRBV5-1 with TRBJ2-6; 12 bases line up with TRBD2. Germline V gene lookup returns CDR1 SGHRS and CDR2 YFSETQ. J gave up 0 bases and V 3 bases, and 1 base lay outside the gene matches. There are 17 residues in the CDR3. CDR3 in amino acids: CASSWTSGISGANVLTF. The CDR3 DNA reads TGCGCCAGCAGCTGGACTAGCGGGATCTCTGGGGCCAACGTCCTGACTTTC. Full variable domain (outside the CDR3, taken from reference TRBV5-1 and TRBJ2-6): KAGVTQTPRYLIKTRGQQVTLSCSPISGHRSVSWYQQTPGQGLQFLFEYFSETQRNKGNFPGRFSGRQFSNSRSEMNVSTLELGDSALYLCASSWTSGISGANVLTFGAGSRLTVL.

This chain joins TRBV14 and TRBJ2-2; TRBD2 matches at 10 bases. The CDR3 extends over 16 amino acids. The V gene's germline CDR1 is SGHDN and CDR2 FVKESK. The V and J ends lost 3 bases and 5 bases, in that order; junction bases with no gene match: 6. CDR3 sequence: CASSQPAGGRTGELFF. CDR3 nucleotides: TGTGCCAGCAGCCAGCCAGCGGGAGGGAGGACCGGGGAGCTGTTTTTT.

The chain combines TRBV15 with TRBJ2-5; 8 positions agree with TRBD1. CDR3 length equals 13 residues. Germline CDR1 LNHNV, CDR2 YYDKDF (reference sequence). V was pared by 6 bases and J by 4 bases, with 4 bases of the junction left unmatched. The CDR3 nucleotides are TGTGCCACCAGTGACGACAGGGGAGAGACCCAGTACTTC. Protein: CATSDDRGETQYF.

A few counts support this clone. This rearrangement joins TRBV11-2 to TRBJ1-5; no clear D. Trimming removed 0 bases from V and 7 bases from J, with 13 bases in between. CDR1 is SGHAT and CDR2 is FQNNGV in the germline V gene. CDR3 length: 15 amino acids. The CDR3 DNA sequence: TGTGCCAGCAGCTTAGATCTGGGAGGAAGGCAGCCCCAGCATTTT. It specifies CASSLDLGGRQPQHF. The variable domain in full, completed from reference TRBV11-2 and TRBJ1-5, reads EAGVAQSPRYKIIEKRQSVAFWCNPISGHATLYWYQQILGQGPKLLIQFQNNGVVDDSQLPKDRFSAERLKGVDSTLKIQPAKLEDSAVYLCASSLDLGGRQPQHFGDGTRLSIL.

The chain couples TRBV27 to TRBJ2-2; no definite D call. Germline CDR1 and CDR2: MNHEY and SMNVEV (reference sequence). V was trimmed by 3 bases and J by 1 base, leaving 6 bases between them. The CDR3 runs to 14 residues. CDR3 region: CASSFYRNTGELFF. CDR3 sequence (DNA): TGTGCCAGCAGTTTCTACAGGAACACCGGGGAGCTGTTTTTT.

The gene calls are TRBV24-1 and TRBJ2-1; TRBD2 matches 10 bases. J gave up 10 bases and V 5 bases, and 10 bases lay outside the gene matches. Germline V lookup: CDR1 KGHDR, CDR2 SFDVKD. This CDR3 has 15 residues. The CDR3 loop reads CATSVRTSGTLEQFF. The DNA of the CDR3 is TGTGCCACCAGTGTACGAACTAGCGGGACTTTAGAGCAGTTCTTC.

The chain carries TRBV20-1 and TRBJ2-1; D may be TRBD2 (6 bases). Germline assignment: CDR1 DFQATT and CDR2 SNEGSKA (reference sequence). This CDR3 has 10 residues. The CDR3 is CSLGGFEQFF. For the CDR3, the DNA is TGCAGCCTAGGAGGGTTTGAGCAGTTCTTC.

The rearrangement links TRBV7-2 to TRBJ1-6; D is ambiguous. Germline V gives CDR1 SGHTA, CDR2 FQGNSA. This CDR3 is built from 14 residues. Trimming removed 1 base from V and 10 bases from J, with 11 bases in between. CDR3 coding DNA: TGTGCCAGCAGCTTAGATTCGGGGATGTCACCCCTCCACTTT. Amino acid sequence: CASSLDSGMSPLHF.

The chain recombines TRBV12-3 or TRBV12-4 with TRBJ2-7, with D maybe TRBD2 (6 bases). CDR3 size: 13 residues. V was trimmed by 6 bases and J by 1 base, leaving 10 bases between them. DNA of the CDR3: TGTGCCAGCAGCCCGGGGGAGTCCTACGAGCAGTACTTC. Residues: CASSPGESYEQYF.

There are a few counts of this clone. CDR3 nucleotide sequence: TGTGCCAGCAGTTACAGGACTGGGGCCAACGTCCTGACTTTC. Translated, it gives CASSYRTGANVLTF. The genes are TRBV28 and TRBJ2-6; tentatively, D is TRBD1 (5 bases). The germline V gene encodes CDR1 MDHEN and CDR2 SYDVKM. Trimming left V 4 bases short and J 2 bases short, with 6 bases between. CDR3 size: 14 residues.

DNA for the CDR3: TGCAGTGCCAGTCGGGGGGAAGCTTTCTTT. Its protein is CSASRGEAFF. The V call is TRBV20-1, the J call TRBJ1-1, with D maybe TRBD1 (5 bases). Trimming took 6 bases from V and 8 from J, leaving 10 bases between them. The CDR3 runs to 10 residues. The germline V gene has CDR1 DFQATT and CDR2 SNEGSKA (reference sequence).

The chain links TRBV12-3 or TRBV12-4 to TRBJ1-2; weak D call: TRBD1 (5 bases). Trimming stripped 6 bases from V and 4 bases from J, with 12 bases between. CDR3 length equals 13 residues. CDR3 sequence (DNA): TGTGCCAGCAGATCCACAGGAATCTATGGCTACACCTTC. It specifies CASRSTGIYGYTF.

This clone came up once. The gene calls are TRBV23-1 and TRBJ2-7, with a possible D match to TRBD1 (6 bases). TRBV23-1 is an ORF, with its function uncertain. The CDR3 contains 15 residues. V gave up 7 bases and J gave up 1 base, with 17 bases separating them. The CDR3 DNA reads as TGCGCCAGCACCCATTCCGACAGGTTTTCCTACGAGCAGTACTTC. This translates into CASTHSDRFSYEQYF.

This chain connects TRBV6-6 to TRBJ1-3, with D perhaps matching TRBD1 (6 bases). Looked up from germline, CDR1 is MNHNY and CDR2 is SVGAGI (reference sequence). V lost 6 bases and J lost 0, with 15 bases in between. This CDR3 has 16 residues. DNA for the CDR3: TGTGCCAGCAGCCCACAGGGCCTTAGCTCTGGAAACACCATATATTTT. It encodes CASSPQGLSSGNTIYF.

This clone appeared once. This chain uses TRBV6-5 with TRBJ2-2; D gene unclear. The CDR3 contains 14 residues. The ends were cut back, 7 bases at V and 0 bases at J, with 9 bases in the middle. Germline CDR1 reads MNHEY; CDR2 reads SVGAGI. CDR3 in amino acids: CASTRLPNTGELFF. The CDR3 nucleotides read TGTGCCAGCACCAGACTGCCGAACACCGGGGAGCTGTTTTTT.

The chain employs TRBV9 and TRBJ2-2; 8 bases match TRBD2. Germline V lookup: CDR1 SGDLS, CDR2 YYNGEE. This CDR3 has 16 residues. J gave up 5 bases and V 0 bases, and 6 bases lay outside the gene matches. The CDR3 spells CASSVAGSGGTGELFF. The CDR3 DNA follows: TGTGCCAGCAGCGTAGCGGGGAGCGGGGGAACCGGGGAGCTGTTTTTT.

This chain links TRBV18 with TRBJ2-6; TRBD1 aligns across 11 bases. Germline V gene sequence: CDR1 KGHSH, CDR2 LQKENI. The junction had 3 bases not matched to a gene; V was cut back by 3 bases and J by 2 bases. This CDR3 is 17 amino acids long. Here the CDR3 reads CASSPWTGGAGANVLTF. For the CDR3, the DNA is TGTGCCAGCTCACCGTGGACAGGGGGCGCTGGGGCCAACGTCCTGACTTTC.

The chain carries TRBV7-9 and TRBJ2-7; a weak D match, TRBD1 (6 bases). From germline, CDR1 is SEHNR and CDR2 FQNEAQ (reference sequence). This CDR3 has 13 residues. The V end was cut by 7 bases, the J end by 6 bases, with 16 bases between. CDR3 in amino acids: CASTSTGLSEQYF. The CDR3 DNA reads TGTGCCAGCACCTCAACAGGGCTAAGCGAGCAGTACTTC.

This clone was counted a few times. The rearrangement links TRBV5-1 to TRBJ1-2; the match to TRBD1 covers 9 bases. The CDR3 loop spans 15 amino acids. J lost 5 bases, V lost 4 bases, and 9 bases had no gene match. Germline lookup yields CDR1 SGHRS and CDR2 YFSETQ. CDR3 DNA: TGCGCCAGCAGCCCAGACGCCGGGACAGGGTATGGCTACACCTTC. This sequence encodes CASSPDAGTGYGYTF.

This chain uses TRBV2 with TRBJ2-7; the D gene is possibly TRBD1 (6 bases). This CDR3 has 14 residues. V was trimmed by 6 bases and J by 1 base, leaving 13 bases between them. Germline CDR1 reads SNHLY; CDR2 reads FYNNEI. The DNA for the CDR3 is TGTGCCAGCAGAGTCAGGGGTTTGTCCTACGAGCAGTACTTC. Its protein product is CASRVRGLSYEQYF. Full variable domain (missing parts from reference TRBV2 and TRBJ2-7): EPEVTQTPSHQVTQMGQEVILRCVPISNHLYFYWYRQILGQKVEFLVSFYNNEISEKSEIFDDQFSVERPDGSNFTLKIRSTKLEDSAMYFCASRVRGLSYEQYFGPGTRLTVT.

As regards this clone: One end of the junction is discordant with germline, which a read error may explain. The CDR3 reads CASSQDALALVF. The CDR3 DNA reads TGCGCCAGCAGCCAAGATGCCCTAGCGCTGGTCTTC. The chain has TRBV4-1 and TRBJ2-1; D may be TRBD2 (6 bases). This CDR3 is 12 amino acids long. Germline CDR1 reads MGHRA; CDR2 reads YSYEKL.

This clone came up a few times. This sequence joins TRBV28 and TRBJ1-5; D is unclear. Germline V gene sequence: CDR1 MDHEN, CDR2 SYDVKM. V lost 8 bases and J lost 0, with 11 bases in between. The CDR3 runs 14 residues. The CDR3 DNA follows: TGTGCCAGCCTTACCGGGGATAGCAATCAGCCCCAGCATTTT. It yields the protein CASLTGDSNQPQHF. The whole variable domain, remainder taken from reference TRBV28 and TRBJ1-5, is DVKVTQSSRYLVKRTGEKVFLECVQDMDHENMFWYRQDPGLGLRLIYFSYDVKMKEKGDIPEGYSVSREKKERFSLILESASTNQTSMYLCASLTGDSNQPQHFGDGTRLSIL.

The CDR3 here is CASRKTGTDSYEQYF. The CDR3 nucleotides are TGTGCCAGCAGAAAAACCGGGACAGACTCCTACGAGCAGTACTTC. This chain connects TRBV6-6 to TRBJ2-7, with 7 bases that match TRBD1. This CDR3 has 15 residues. V trimming: 6 bases; J trimming: 0 bases; junction bases outside the gene matches: 8. CDR1 is MNHNY and CDR2 is SVGAGI in the germline V gene (reference sequence).

This chain links TRBV19 with TRBJ2-5; 10 nucleotides line up with TRBD2. CDR3 length: 15 residues. The germline CDR1 and CDR2 sequences are LNHDA and SQIVND (reference sequence). Germline trimming cut 5 bases from V and 4 bases from J; bases unmatched to any gene: 7. CDR3 loop: CASSWASGRSETQYF. The CDR3 DNA reads TGTGCCAGTAGTTGGGCTAGCGGGAGATCAGAGACCCAGTACTTC. Supplemented by reference TRBV19 and TRBJ2-5, the full variable domain reads DGGITQSPKYLFRKEGQNVTLSCEQNLNHDAMYWYRQDPGQGLRLIYYSQIVNDFQKGDIAEGYSVSREKKESFPLTVTSAQKNPTAFYLCASSWASGRSETQYFGPGTRLLVL.

V and J are TRBV19 and TRBJ2-7, with TRBD2 as a possible D gene (6 bases). Trimming took 5 bases from V and 3 from J, leaving 14 bases between them. This CDR3 region has 14 residues. CDR1 and CDR2 from the germline V gene are LNHDA and SQIVND (reference sequence). CDR3 nucleotide sequence: TGTGCCAGTAGTTTCGTCGGCGGGAACTACGAGCAGTACTTC. As protein: CASSFVGGNYEQYF.

The chain uses TRBV6-5 and TRBJ2-5; D might be TRBD1 (5 bases). Germline CDR1 and CDR2: MNHEY and SVGAGI. Deletions cut 10 bases from V and 4 bases from J, with 19 bases between. The CDR3 covers 14 residues. CDR3 DNA sequence: TGTGCCACCGCATATAGTCACAGGAGAGAGACCCAGTACTTC. It is translated as CATAYSHRRETQYF.